The rows below give T cell receptor beta chains drawn from one sample of a study of blood T cell repertoires in COVID-19. Generated by immunoSEQ multiplex PCR, the TCRdb table keeps only in-frame clones and is missing some. The sample lists roughly 200,000 clones; 81% were seen once. The sample taken for sequencing was peripheral blood. The source of these receptors is a woman aged 40 to 55 with COVID-19, enrolled during active disease. Each CDR3 is given with its conserved first and last residue. The D gene is left open where the match is weak. The size of a clone is reported for some rows only, either as once, few or many, or as a class for expanded clones.

V: TRBV3-1/TRBV3-2
length: 15
size: few
D: NA
J: TRBJ2-1
CDR3: CASSQRVGGHNEQFF
DNA: TGTGCCAGCAGCCAGAGGGTCGGCGGTCACAATGAGCAGTTCTTC

V: TRBV10-2
length: 15
size: NA
D: TRBD1
J: TRBJ2-7
CDR3: CASIPGTGGFYEQYF
DNA: TGCGCCAGCATTCCCGGGACAGGGGGCTTTTACGAGCAGTACTTC

V: TRBV3-1/TRBV3-2
length: 15
size: NA
D: TRBD1
J: TRBJ2-2
CDR3: CASSRGQGFSGELFF
DNA: TGTGCCAGCAGCCGAGGACAGGGATTTTCCGGGGAGCTGTTTTTT

V: TRBV27
length: 19
size: NA
D: TRBD2
J: TRBJ2-2
CDR3: CASSPRPGLAGEGTGELFF
DNA: TGTGCCAGCAGCCCCCGGCCGGGACTAGCGGGAGAGGGCACCGGGGAGCTGTTTTTT

V: TRBV10-2
length: 13
size: NA
D: TRBD1
J: TRBJ2-2
CDR3: CASSGQGTGELFF
DNA: TGCGCCAGCAGTGGACAGGGGACTGGGGAGCTGTTTTTT

V: TRBV6-1
length: 13
size: NA
D: NA
J: TRBJ1-4
CDR3: CASSEKGGGKLFF
DNA: TGTGCCAGCAGTGAGAAGGGAGGCGGAAAACTGTTTTTT

V: TRBV19
length: 14
size: NA
D: NA
J: TRBJ1-1
CDR3: CASLSSTEGRKAFF
DNA: TGTGCCAGTCTCTCTAGTACTGAAGGGAGAAAAGCTTTCTTT

V: TRBV6-5
length: 14
size: NA
D: NA
J: TRBJ2-3
CDR3: CASSPRDLIDTQYF
DNA: TGTGCCAGCAGTCCCCGGGACTTGATAGATACGCAGTATTTT

V: TRBV11-2
length: 15
size: NA
D: TRBD1
J: TRBJ1-2
CDR3: CASRPDRGGYYGYTF
DNA: TGTGCCAGCAGACCAGACAGGGGCGGGTACTATGGCTACACCTTC

V: TRBV4-1
length: 18
size: NA
D: NA
J: TRBJ2-3
CDR3: CASSPQRAAFAEVDTQYF
DNA: TGCGCCAGCAGCCCGCAACGTGCGGCTTTTGCTGAGGTAGATACGCAGTATTTT

V: TRBV28
length: 14
size: NA
D: NA
J: TRBJ2-3
CDR3: CASIFGGGTDTQYF
DNA: TGTGCCAGCATTTTCGGAGGAGGCACAGATACGCAGTATTTT

V: TRBV19
length: 14
size: NA
D: TRBD2
J: TRBJ2-1
CDR3: CASSSGRLYNEQFF
DNA: TGTGCCAGTAGTAGCGGGAGGCTTTACAATGAGCAGTTCTTC

V: TRBV10-3
length: 17
size: NA
D: TRBD2
J: TRBJ2-1
CDR3: CAISATLPGLATNEQFF
DNA: TGTGCCATCAGTGCAACATTACCGGGACTAGCCACCAATGAGCAGTTCTTC

V: TRBV28
length: 14
size: NA
D: NA
J: TRBJ2-2
CDR3: CASKSLLNTGELFF
DNA: TGTGCCAGCAAGAGTTTACTGAACACCGGGGAGCTGTTTTTT

V: TRBV11-2
length: 14
size: once
D: NA
J: TRBJ2-7
CDR3: CASSFRQGWYEQYF
DNA: TGTGCCAGCAGCTTCCGGCAGGGGTGGTACGAGCAGTACTTC

V: TRBV7-2
length: 15
size: NA
D: NA
J: TRBJ2-1
CDR3: CASSLGSGRLNEQFF
DNA: TGTGCCAGCAGCTTAGGGTCAGGGAGGCTCAATGAGCAGTTCTTC

V: TRBV28
length: 14
size: once
D: TRBD1
J: TRBJ1-2
CDR3: CASSFTGQNYGYTF
DNA: TGTGCCAGCAGTTTTACGGGACAGAACTATGGCTACACCTTC

V: TRBV7-2
length: 16
size: NA
D: TRBD2
J: TRBJ2-2
CDR3: CASSLLAGGPTGELFF
DNA: TGTGCCAGCAGCTTATTAGCGGGAGGGCCCACCGGGGAGCTGTTTTTT

V: TRBV27
length: 16
size: NA
D: NA
J: TRBJ2-3
CDR3: CASSFIGGTATDTQYF
DNA: TGTGCCAGCAGTTTTATCGGCGGGACGGCCACAGATACGCAGTATTTT

V: TRBV13
length: 13
size: NA
D: NA
J: TRBJ1-3
CDR3: CASSLSLENTIYF
DNA: TGTGCCAGCAGCCTCTCCCTGGAGAACACCATATATTTT

V: TRBV5-1
length: 17
size: once
D: NA
J: TRBJ2-3
CDR3: CASSPRRGRGSTDTQYF
DNA: TGCGCCAGCAGCCCCCGTAGAGGCAGGGGAAGCACAGATACGCAGTATTTT

V: TRBV30
length: 14
size: NA
D: NA
J: TRBJ2-4
CDR3: CAWKGRTAKNIQYF
DNA: TGTGCCTGGAAGGGGAGGACGGCCAAAAACATTCAGTACTTC

V: TRBV19
length: 13
size: NA
D: TRBD2
J: TRBJ2-1
CDR3: CAAGLAGVTEQFF
DNA: TGTGCCGCCGGACTAGCGGGAGTTACTGAGCAGTTCTTC

V: TRBV2
length: 18
size: NA
D: NA
J: TRBJ1-4
CDR3: CASSEDPAAEGVVEKLFF
DNA: TGTGCCAGCAGTGAAGACCCCGCGGCCGAGGGGGTAGTTGAAAAACTGTTTTTT

V: TRBV6-5
length: 13
size: few
D: NA
J: TRBJ1-2
CDR3: CASSYSAGGGYTF
DNA: TGTGCCAGCAGTTACTCGGCTGGAGGTGGCTACACCTTC